These T cell receptor beta chains were read from a single sample in a study of regulatory T cells in long-lasting Graves disease. TCRdb processed the multiplex PCR reads anew with MiXCR; each CDR3 protein has one entry. The sample lists 350,000 to 500,000 distinct CDR3 sequences, around 20% occurring once. The specimen was peripheral blood mononuclear cells (PBMCs), collected when the disease was refractory, from a patient treated with antithyroid drugs. The receptors here all came from a female donor with Graves disease. The CDR3 runs from the conserved cysteine through the conserved F or W. The D gene is left open where the match is weak. Size is stated for part of the rows, as once, few or many counts, or as a class when the clone is expanded.

-	TRBJ1-5	TRBV28	-	CASSLRETYSNQPQHF	TGTGCCAGCAGTTTAAGAGAAACTTATAGCAATCAGCCCCAGCATTTT
-	TRBJ2-2	TRBV28	TRBD2	CASSYTSGVMSSELFF	TGTGCCAGCAGCTATACTAGCGGAGTTATGTCCAGTGAGCTGTTTTTT
-	TRBJ1-5	TRBV2	-	CASSGKVGNQPQHF	TGTGCCAGCAGTGGAAAGGTTGGCAATCAGCCCCAGCATTTT
many	TRBJ2-7	TRBV28	TRBD1	CASSSSDRVNEQYF	TGTGCCAGCAGTTCCTCCGACAGGGTCAACGAGCAGTACTTC
many	TRBJ1-1	TRBV2	-	CASSERNFEAFF	TGTGCCAGCAGTGAAAGGAACTTTGAAGCTTTCTTT
-	TRBJ2-7	TRBV13	-	CASRISGYEQYF	TGTGCCAGCAGGATTAGCGGCTACGAGCAGTACTTC
few	TRBJ2-1	TRBV20-1	TRBD2	CSVSGSSYNEQFF	TGCAGTGTCAGCGGGAGCTCCTACAATGAGCAGTTCTTC
many	TRBJ1-5	TRBV12-3/TRBV12-4	-	CASSRTGPNQPQHF	TGTGCCAGCAGTCGAACAGGACCAAATCAGCCCCAGCATTTT
-	TRBJ1-5	TRBV19	-	CASNLETPSNQPQHF	TGTGCCAGTAATCTCGAGACACCAAGCAATCAGCCCCAGCATTTT
-	TRBJ2-7	TRBV18	TRBD2	CASSPLGTSGKEKQYF	TGTGCCAGCTCACCGCTCGGGACTAGCGGGAAAGAAAAGCAGTACTTC
-	TRBJ1-5	TRBV24-1	-	CATSDSEAINQPQHF	TGTGCCACCAGTGATTCGGAGGCAATCAATCAGCCCCAGCATTTT
many	TRBJ1-6	TRBV28	-	CASSLGGYNSPLHF	TGTGCCAGCAGTTTAGGGGGCTATAATTCACCCCTCCACTTT
-	TRBJ2-1	TRBV7-3	TRBD2	CASSLLAGTYNEQFF	TGTGCCAGCAGCCTTCTAGCGGGAACCTACAATGAGCAGTTCTTC
-	TRBJ2-7	TRBV4-1	TRBD1	CASSQPGTAISYEQYF	TGCGCCAGCAGCCAACCCGGGACAGCAATCTCCTACGAGCAGTACTTC
many	TRBJ2-5	TRBV12-3/TRBV12-4	-	CASRRRSQETQYF	TGTGCCAGCAGGAGACGGAGCCAAGAGACCCAGTACTTC
-	TRBJ2-7	TRBV20-1	TRBD2	CSARSPGLAGAAAYEQYF	TGCAGTGCTAGATCCCCGGGACTAGCGGGAGCCGCGGCTTACGAGCAGTACTTC
many	TRBJ1-6	TRBV12-3/TRBV12-4	-	CASANRGVVSSPLHF	TGTGCCAGCGCCAACCGAGGAGTAGTTAGCTCACCCCTCCACTTT
few	TRBJ2-7	TRBV30	TRBD1	CAWLGTGAEEQYF	TGTGCCTGGTTGGGGACAGGGGCGGAGGAGCAGTACTTC
many	TRBJ2-7	TRBV7-9	TRBD1	CASSYGTGGPYEQYF	TGTGCCAGCAGTTATGGGACAGGGGGCCCTTACGAGCAGTACTTC
few	TRBJ1-2	TRBV6-1	-	CASSEDPYGYTF	TGTGCCAGCAGTGAAGACCCCTATGGCTACACCTTC
-	TRBJ2-2	TRBV14	-	CASSQDPTVANTGELFF	TGTGCCAGCAGCCAAGATCCGACAGTCGCGAACACCGGGGAGCTGTTTTTT
-	TRBJ2-7	TRBV20-1	TRBD1	CSARSLDRGLFEVPYEQYF	TGCAGTGCTAGGTCTCTCGACAGGGGGCTATTCGAGGTCCCCTACGAGCAGTACTTC
-	TRBJ1-5	TRBV12-3/TRBV12-4	-	CASSLLPGEGNQPQHF	TGTGCCAGCAGTCTACTGCCGGGTGAGGGCAATCAGCCCCAGCATTTT
many	TRBJ1-1	TRBV2	TRBD1	CASSEWGTANTEAFF	TGTGCCAGCAGTGAATGGGGGACAGCGAACACTGAAGCTTTCTTT
few	TRBJ2-1	TRBV5-8	-	CASSETGLAEFF	TGTGCCAGCAGCGAAACAGGGTTGGCGGAGTTCTTC
many	TRBJ1-6	TRBV20-1	-	CSAREGRESYNSPLHF	TGCAGTGCTAGAGAGGGGCGGGAATCCTATAATTCACCCCTCCACTTT
many	TRBJ1-1	TRBV7-2	-	CASSKDPGTEAFF	TGTGCCAGCAGCAAAGACCCTGGCACTGAAGCTTTCTTT
few	TRBJ2-6	TRBV6-1	TRBD2	CASRRTSGNQISNSGANVLTF	TGTGCCAGCAGACGGACTAGCGGGAATCAAATAAGCAACTCTGGGGCCAACGTCCTGACTTTC